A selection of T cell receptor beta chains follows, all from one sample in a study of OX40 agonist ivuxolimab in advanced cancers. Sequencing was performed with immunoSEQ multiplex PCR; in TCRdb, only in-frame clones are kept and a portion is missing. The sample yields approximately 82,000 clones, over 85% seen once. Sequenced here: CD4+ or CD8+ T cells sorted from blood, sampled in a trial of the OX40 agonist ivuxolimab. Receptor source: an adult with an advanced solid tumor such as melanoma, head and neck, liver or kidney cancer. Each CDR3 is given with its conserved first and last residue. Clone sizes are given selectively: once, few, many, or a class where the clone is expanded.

CASSESGRSREQYF	TRBV10-1	-	TRBJ2-7
CASSTRTDYEQYF	TRBV7-9	-	TRBJ2-7
CASSFTETYEQYF	TRBV5-1	-	TRBJ2-7
CASSQGGRSSYNEQFF	TRBV4-1	-	TRBJ2-1
CASSLIRGAGYGYTF	TRBV13	-	TRBJ1-2
CASSGQGAPNTEAFF	TRBV11-3	-	TRBJ1-1
CASSQVGGISYEQYF	TRBV14	-	TRBJ2-7
CASSPRDRGYYGYTF	TRBV13	-	TRBJ1-2
CASSFGNVNYGYTF	TRBV5-6	-	TRBJ1-2
CASSPSPMNTEAFF	TRBV7-9	-	TRBJ1-1
CASSQRTSGGYNEQFF	TRBV7-2	-	TRBJ2-1
CASSPAREINEQYF	TRBV7-3	-	TRBJ2-7
CASSSDSSNTGELFF	TRBV28	-	TRBJ2-2
CASSEAVGSHTEAFF	TRBV2	-	TRBJ1-1
CASSDTRLWTF	TRBV25-1	-	TRBJ2-6
CSVPRGDEQYF	TRBV29-1	once	TRBJ2-7
CAIREGTGNNQPQHF	TRBV10-3	-	TRBJ1-5
CASSLPYERQPGPGNTIYF	TRBV28	-	TRBJ1-3
CASSYGVSSYEQYF	TRBV19	-	TRBJ2-7
CASSLTGLRAYEQYF	TRBV7-8	-	TRBJ2-7
CASSEGLAGLNEQFF	TRBV7-6	-	TRBJ2-1
CSVAGYYEQYF	TRBV29-1	-	TRBJ2-7
CASSPLGGVDEQYF	TRBV27	once	TRBJ2-7
CASQGLAGREETQYF	TRBV27	-	TRBJ2-5
CASSFPSGGALDTQYF	TRBV27	-	TRBJ2-3
CAWSRPAPSRGQDTQYF	TRBV30	-	TRBJ2-3
CASSSDRTGHSYEQYF	TRBV5-6	once	TRBJ2-7
CASSLLDRVNQPQHF	TRBV18	-	TRBJ1-5
CSVLGLPNTGELFF	TRBV29-1	once	TRBJ2-2
CASSYGLAGYEQYF	TRBV6-5	-	TRBJ2-7
CASSSPRSGETQYF	TRBV7-9	-	TRBJ2-5
CASSSDRQGGTEAFF	TRBV28	-	TRBJ1-1
CASSLWGTDYEQYF	TRBV27	-	TRBJ2-7
CASSRQDDISPLHF	TRBV18	-	TRBJ1-6
CATPGHGEQFF	TRBV2	once	TRBJ2-1
CASSQRTGQAFYGYTF	TRBV4-3	once	TRBJ1-2
CASSSGQSGRDTQYF	TRBV6-5	-	TRBJ2-3
CASSPGGGWANEKLFF	TRBV7-8	-	TRBJ1-4
CASSSLPGQRGDYEQYF	TRBV7-2	-	TRBJ2-7
CASSVWAGGVEADTQYF	TRBV9	-	TRBJ2-3
CASSWRSLANEKLFF	TRBV11-2	-	TRBJ1-4
CATAHGNQPQHF	TRBV27	few	TRBJ1-5
CASSLGDLWSEQYF	TRBV27	-	TRBJ2-7
CASRTGQYEQYF	TRBV2	-	TRBJ2-7
CASSPKQGGYGYTF	TRBV27	-	TRBJ1-2
CATSRDRLAGGRYEQYF	TRBV15	-	-